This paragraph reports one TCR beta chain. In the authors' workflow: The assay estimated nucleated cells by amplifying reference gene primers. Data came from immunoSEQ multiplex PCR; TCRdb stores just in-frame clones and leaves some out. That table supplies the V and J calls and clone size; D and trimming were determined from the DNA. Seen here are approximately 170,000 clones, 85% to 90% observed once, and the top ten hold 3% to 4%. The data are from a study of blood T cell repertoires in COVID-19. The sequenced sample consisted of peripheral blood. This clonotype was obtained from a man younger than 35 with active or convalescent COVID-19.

CDR3 DNA: TGCGCCAGCAAACCGGGGACAGAACTACACGAGCAGTACGTC. This encodes CASKPGTELHEQYV. The genes are TRBV5-1 and TRBJ2-7; TRBD1 matches 7 bases. CDR1 and CDR2 (germline): SGHRS, YFSETQ. V lost 6 bases, J lost 5 bases, and 11 bases stayed unmatched. The CDR3 is made up of 14 amino acids.